This TCR beta chain was sequenced during a study of CD8 T cells in Susac syndrome. The multiple sclerosis controls, all treatment-naive patients, had relapsing-remitting disease that was stable or active. The V end lost 1 base, the J end lost 3 bases, and 12 bases lay between the germline ends. This CDR3 region has 15 residues. Germline values: CDR1 LNHNV, CDR2 YYDKDF (reference sequence). Random-hexamer reverse transcription was applied to roughly 0.5 to 1 ug RNA. TCRdb re-derived calls from the immunoSEQ multiplex PCR reads in MiXCR, one entry per CDR3 protein. Of hundreds of thousands of distinct CDR3 sequences listed, approximately 85% are singletons.

Material for sequencing was CD8+ T cells from PBMCs. This clonotype originated in a human donor with multiple sclerosis. V and J are TRBV15 and TRBJ1-1, with D possibly TRBD1 on 6 matching bases. CDR3 residues: CATSRGKGGYTEAFF. CDR3 bases: TGTGCCACCAGCAGAGGGAAAGGGGGATACACTGAAGCTTTCTTT.